This TCR beta chain was captured in a study of cytomegalovirus exposure and HLA in healthy donors. Trimming took 4 bases from V and 0 from J; bases not matched to a gene: 2. CDR3 size: 15 residues. Germline CDR1 is SEHNR and CDR2 is FQNEAQ (reference sequence). Concerning this clone: Its antigen is not identified.

Amplification used 60 Vbeta primers and 13 Jbeta primers. The assay was immunoSEQ multiplex PCR, and TCRdb's table has in-frame clones only and misses some. The sample consists of some 140,000 clones, approximately 79% of them appearing once. Whole-study findings and limits: According to an earlier analysis, most TCR beta V segments yielded productive rearrangements about 87% or about 30% of the time.

Healthy bone marrow donors made up the donor group. Donors were nominally healthy when sampled, though unrecorded immune exposures were likely. This receptor was obtained from a man younger than 35 in good health and CMV-seronegative. Sequenced input: PBMCs. The V call is TRBV7-9, the J call TRBJ1-5, with TRBD1 matching over 8 bases. The CDR3 here is CASSSGTGSNQPQHF. DNA of the CDR3: TGTGCCAGCAGCTCCGGGACAGGTAGCAATCAGCCCCAGCATTTT.